This T cell receptor (beta chain) derives from a study of blood T cells in healthy people across ages. The authors ran a second PCR of 7 to 11 cycles using a sample-barcoded 5' primer and a J-beta primer mix. TCRdb passed the 5' RACE reads through MiXCR, listing each CDR3 protein once. The profile shows hundreds of thousands of distinct CDR3 sequences, around 52% of them singletons. This clonotype was observed many times. V lost 6 bases, J lost 5 bases, and 14 bases lay in between. Germline V gene sequence: CDR1 MNHEY, CDR2 SMNVEV (reference sequence). CDR3 size: 13 residues. The chain couples TRBV27 to TRBJ2-7, with D possibly TRBD1 on 6 matching bases. This clonotype was obtained from a woman of 80 years or more in good health. Sequenced input: blood. The CDR3 DNA sequence: TGTGCCAGCAGCTCCCACAGGGCTGACGAGCAGTACTTC. This translates into CASSSHRADEQYF.